The 22 T cell receptor beta chains in this list originate from one sample, sequenced in a study of CD8 T cells in ankylosing spondylitis (dated by TCRdb to about 2017). These receptors are not linked to any known antigen. The library was generated by 5' RACE. The instrument was an Illumina HiSeq 2500. The public reads were reprocessed in TCRdb via fastp at Q25 and MiXCR, keeping in-frame beta chains. All rows with the same CDR3 protein become a single entry with the most common DNA and genes. The sample contains around 770,000 distinct CDR3 sequences, 10% to 15% of them found a single time. Around 0.51% of the sample is held by the ten biggest clonotypes. Study-wide conclusions, independent of this receptor: A TCR beta motif made up of several highly homologous amino acid variants appeared to be characteristic of blood from ankylosing spondylitis patients.

Specimen: blood, either unsorted or a sorted T cell fraction (not recorded which). These receptors all stem from a male donor with ankylosing spondylitis.

This chain joins TRBV30 and TRBJ2-7; 8 positions match TRBD1. Germline assignment: CDR1 GTSNPN and CDR2 SVGIG (reference sequence). This CDR3 is built from 12 residues. With V trimmed by 5 bases and J by 2 bases, 2 bases remained unmatched. This CDR3 reads CAWGTGTYEQYF. DNA of the CDR3: TGTGCCTGGGGGACAGGAACCTACGAGCAGTACTTC. Full variable domain (remainder filled in from reference TRBV30 and TRBJ2-7): SQTIHQWPATLVQPVGSPLSLECTVEGTSNPNLYWYRQAAGRGLQLLFYSVGIGQISSEVPQNLSASRPQDRQFILSSKKLLLSDSGFYLCAWGTGTYEQYFGPGTRLTVT.

This clonotype has a count of ten or more. V gene TRBV20-1 combines with J gene TRBJ2-1; 8 bases are shared with TRBD2. The CDR3 contains 14 residues. V shed 1 base, J shed 8 bases, and the junction held 7 bases outside the gene matches. CDR1 and CDR2 from the germline V gene are DFQATT and SNEGSKA (reference sequence). The CDR3 sequence is CSARAGTSVDEQFF. The CDR3 coding sequence is TGCAGTGCTAGAGCCGGGACTAGTGTCGATGAGCAGTTCTTC.

This chain joins TRBV4-2 and TRBJ2-3; 7 nucleotides agree with TRBD1. The CDR3 extends over 17 amino acids. Germline V gene lookup returns CDR1 LGHNA and CDR2 YNFKEQ. After removal of 1 base from V and 0 bases from J, the junction contained 7 bases not matched to a gene. The CDR3 loop reads CASSQVGRGTSTDTQYF. The CDR3 coding sequence is TGTGCCAGCAGCCAAGTAGGCAGGGGGACCAGCACAGATACGCAGTATTTT.

This clonotype showed up many times. V and J are TRBV20-1 and TRBJ1-1; tentative D call: TRBD1 (5 bases). Germline lookup yields CDR1 DFQATT and CDR2 SNEGSKA (reference sequence). Trimming took 2 bases from V and 0 from J, leaving 13 bases between them. The CDR3 sequence is 15 residues long. The CDR3, as DNA: TGCAGTGCTAGAAAGCGACAGAATATGAACACTGAAGCTTTCTTT. Translating gives CSARKRQNMNTEAFF.

V usage is TRBV4-1 and J usage is TRBJ2-3; tentative D call: TRBD2 (5 bases). Trimming pared 0 bases from V and 0 bases from J, leaving 10 bases between. The germline gives CDR1 MGHRA, CDR2 YSYEKL. This CDR3 spans 16 amino acids. CDR3 sequence (DNA): TGCGCCAGCAGCCAAGATACGGGATACAGCACAGATACGCAGTATTTT. Protein product: CASSQDTGYSTDTQYF.

This clonotype was picked up a small number of times. The chain carries TRBV20-1 and TRBJ2-1; 9 nucleotides agree with TRBD2. The CDR3 covers 16 residues. With 1 base clipped from V and 4 bases from J, the junction kept 8 bases outside the gene matches. Germline V gene lookup returns CDR1 DFQATT and CDR2 SNEGSKA (reference sequence). CDR3 in DNA: TGCAGTGCTAGAGTAAAACTAGCGGGCCGGTACAATGAGCAGTTCTTC. This codes for CSARVKLAGRYNEQFF.

Notes on this clonotype: The junction and the germline gene differ at one end; a read error may be behind it. The gene calls are TRBV15 and TRBJ2-7, with 9 bases lining up with TRBD1. Germline lookup yields CDR1 LNHNV and CDR2 YYDKDF (reference sequence). The CDR3 runs to 16 residues. CDR3 region: CATSGDRGTRAYEQYF. CDR3 nucleotide sequence: TGTGCCACCAGCGGAGACAGGGGGACGCGCGCCTACGAGCAGTACTTC.

The CDR3 DNA reads TGTGCCAGCAGTTTGGCGGGGAGGGGGCCCTACGAGCAGTACTTC. This gives the protein CASSLAGRGPYEQYF. The rearrangement links TRBV27 to TRBJ2-7; D may correspond to TRBD1 or TRBD2 (7 bases each). V was trimmed by 3 bases and J by 2 bases, leaving 14 bases between them. This CDR3 has 15 residues. Germline lookup yields CDR1 MNHEY and CDR2 SMNVEV (reference sequence).

There are many counts of this clonotype. The chain couples TRBV29-1 to TRBJ2-7, with D hard to call. The CDR3 has 13 residues. Germline CDR1 is SQVTM and CDR2 is ANQGSEA. Trimming shortened V by 5 bases and J by 2 bases, and 13 bases separated the two germline ends. The CDR3: CSVRHGATYEQYF. CDR3 bases: TGCAGCGTTAGGCACGGAGCTACCTACGAGCAGTACTTC.

Many counts were recorded for this clonotype. The genes are TRBV20-1 and TRBJ2-3; 14 nucleotides align to TRBD2. The germline V gene encodes CDR1 DFQATT and CDR2 SNEGSKA (reference sequence). Trimming at V came to 1 base and at J to 4 bases, leaving 13 bases not matched to a gene. The CDR3 consists of 19 residues. CDR3 DNA sequence: TGCAGTGCTAGAGGACTAGCGGGAGGGCCGGGCAATACTGCAGATACGCAGTATTTT. Amino acid sequence: CSARGLAGGPGNTADTQYF.

Ten or more counts support this clonotype. The chain combines TRBV5-1 with TRBJ2-7, with D unclear. CDR1 is SGHRS and CDR2 is YFSETQ in the germline V gene. With 7 bases removed from V and 0 bases from J, the gap between germline ends came to 11 bases. CDR3 size: 13 residues. CDR3 loop: CASSTASSYEQYF. The CDR3, as DNA: TGCGCCAGCTCTACCGCGAGCTCCTACGAGCAGTACTTC.

The rearrangement uses TRBV20-1 and TRBJ2-7; D is perhaps TRBD1 (6 bases). The CDR3 covers 14 residues. CDR1 is DFQATT and CDR2 is SNEGSKA in the germline V gene (reference sequence). With 6 bases removed from V and 0 bases from J, the gap between germline ends came to 15 bases. In nucleotides, the CDR3 is TGCAGTGCCATGACAGGCCATAGCTCCTACGAGCAGTACTTC. Its translation: CSAMTGHSSYEQYF.

This clonotype has just a few counts. V gene TRBV5-1 combines with J gene TRBJ2-5; D possibly corresponds to TRBD2 (5 bases). Germline CDR1 SGHRS, CDR2 YFSETQ. The CDR3 is made up of 14 amino acids. V lost 4 bases and J 3 bases, leaving 13 bases between the germline ends. The CDR3 nucleotides are TGCGCCAGCAGCCTCGGACTCAGCAAAGAGACCCAGTACTTC. Protein product: CASSLGLSKETQYF.

This chain connects TRBV20-1 to TRBJ2-2; 11 bases align to TRBD1. V lost 5 bases, J lost 4 bases, and 3 bases stayed unmatched. CDR3 size: 14 residues. Germline V gene lookup returns CDR1 DFQATT and CDR2 SNEGSKA (reference sequence). This CDR3 reads CSAGDRGTTGELFF. In nucleotides, the CDR3 is TGCAGTGCTGGGGACAGGGGGACCACCGGGGAGCTGTTTTTT.

The V and J genes are TRBV3-1 and TRBJ2-3, with 8 bases aligning to TRBD2. Germline CDR1 reads LGHDT; CDR2 reads YNNKEL (reference sequence). The CDR3 extends over 16 amino acids. The V and J ends lost 1 base and 5 bases, in that order; junction bases with no gene match: 8. The DNA of the CDR3 is TGTGCCAGCAGCCAAGTTCCCGGGGGGGCAGTAGATACGCAGTATTTT. It codes for CASSQVPGGAVDTQYF.

The rearrangement joins TRBV7-2 to TRBJ2-1, with 10 nucleotides matching TRBD2. The CDR3 totals 17 residues. Trimming cost V 3 bases and J 3 bases; bases outside gene matches: 8. Germline V CDR1 and CDR2: SGHTA, FQGNSA. CDR3 sequence: CASSFAIAGGRYNEQFF. The CDR3 region has the DNA TGTGCCAGCAGCTTCGCTATAGCGGGGGGCCGCTACAATGAGCAGTTCTTC.

This clonotype has just a few counts. The chain links TRBV7-2 to TRBJ2-5, with D unclear. V gave up 5 bases and J gave up 5 bases, with 21 bases separating them. This CDR3 is built from 16 residues. The germline gives CDR1 SGHTA, CDR2 FQGNSA. CDR3 loop: CASSAPPQASLETQYF. CDR3 in DNA: TGTGCCAGCAGCGCCCCCCCTCAGGCCTCCCTGGAGACCCAGTACTTC.

This clonotype was found a few times. V is TRBV4-3 and J is TRBJ2-2; 7 nucleotides agree with TRBD2. Per the germline V gene, CDR1 is LGHNA and CDR2 is YSLEER. The CDR3 consists of 17 residues. Trimming removed 0 bases from V and 6 bases from J; junction bases left unmatched: 10. CDR3 DNA sequence: TGCGCCAGCAGCCAAGAAAGCCAGCGGGGTTGGTCCGGGGAGCTGTTTTTT. This translates into CASSQESQRGWSGELFF.

This clonotype appeared a few times. The chain employs TRBV20-1 and TRBJ1-1, with D perhaps matching TRBD1 (5 bases). The CDR3 is 13 amino acids. Germline values: CDR1 DFQATT, CDR2 SNEGSKA (reference sequence). V was cut by 3 bases and J by 3 bases, with 11 bases left in between. CDR3 nucleotide sequence: TGCAGTGCTAGCCAGGGCTCGGACACTGAAGCTTTCTTT. It translates to CSASQGSDTEAFF.

J is TRBJ2-1 and V is TRBV12-5, with 7 nucleotides matching TRBD2. CDR1 is LGHNT, CDR2 FRNRAP, per germline. Trimming removed 0 bases from V and 4 bases from J; junction bases left unmatched: 9. The CDR3 consists of 17 residues. The CDR3 loop reads CASGLVRGGGDYNEQFF. CDR3 nucleotide sequence: TGTGCTAGTGGTTTGGTACGGGGCGGGGGAGATTACAATGAGCAGTTCTTC.

This clonotype was seen a few times. The chain uses TRBV10-1 and TRBJ2-1; 11 bases fit TRBD2. Per the germline V gene, CDR1 is WNHNN and CDR2 is SYGVQD (reference sequence). The trim removed 5 bases at V and 6 bases at J, leaving 6 bases unmatched. The CDR3 has 15 residues. The CDR3 DNA is TGCGCCAGCAGTTTAGCGGGAGGGGCGGCCAATGAGCAGTTCTTC. Protein sequence: CASSLAGGAANEQFF.

V usage is TRBV5-1 and J usage is TRBJ2-7, with 10 nucleotides matching TRBD2. The CDR3 spans 14 residues. The J segment lost 4 bases and the V segment lost 1 base, leaving 2 bases of the junction unmatched. CDR1 and CDR2 (germline): SGHRS, YFSETQ. The CDR3 region is CASSLQRGGYEQYF. CDR3 in DNA: TGCGCCAGCAGCTTGCAGCGGGGGGGATACGAGCAGTACTTC.